This T cell receptor (beta chain) was retrieved from a study of radiotherapy plus CTLA-4 blockade in lung cancer. Overall study context: 18% of patients responded objectively, and around 32% achieved disease control.

J gave up 4 bases and V 2 bases, and 4 bases lay outside the gene matches. Germline V gives CDR1 SGHTA, CDR2 FQGNSA. The CDR3 sequence is 16 residues long. This clone is a singleton in its sample. This table comes from immunoSEQ multiplex PCR, and its TCRdb copy is limited to in-frame clones, with some not included. The sample contains about 60,000 clones, around 80% of which appear only once. The sample was peripheral blood, taken from a patient treated with radiotherapy plus ipilimumab. This sequence was found in a human donor with non-small cell lung cancer who had a partial response to radiotherapy plus ipilimumab. The chain is built from TRBV7-2 and TRBJ2-3, with 12 bases that match TRBD2. This chain's CDR3 is CASSLLAGGLADTQYF. CDR3 sequence (DNA): TGTGCCAGCAGCTTACTAGCGGGGGGGCTAGCAGATACGCAGTATTTT. The whole variable domain, filled in from reference TRBV7-2 and TRBJ2-3, reads GAGVSQSPSNKVTEKGKDVELRCDPISGHTALYWYRQSLGQGLEFLIYFQGNSAPDKSGLPSDRFSAERTGGSVSTLTIQRTQQEDSAVYLCASSLLAGGLADTQYFGPGTRLTVL.